A selection of T cell receptor beta chains follows, all from one sample in a study of T cells in localized non-small cell lung cancer. Sequencing was performed with immunoSEQ multiplex PCR; in TCRdb, only in-frame clones are kept and a portion is missing. The sample includes about 33,000 clones, approximately 91% of them seen just once. The source was PBMCs, collected before any cancer treatment. The source of these receptors is a man between 40 and 70 years old with stage II lung adenocarcinoma. Both conserved end residues are trimmed from each CDR3. A D gene is named only where the DNA matches it firmly.

cdr3_aa d_call j_call v_call
ASSVGEETQY - TRBJ2-5 TRBV9
ASSSTGGSYEQY TRBD1 TRBJ2-7 TRBV5-1
ASSLTGGYGYT - TRBJ1-2 TRBV7-2
ASSVATGLANGEQF - TRBJ2-1 TRBV9
ASSLTTVGNQPQH - TRBJ1-5 TRBV7-2
ASRGGIGGTLTQY - TRBJ2-5 TRBV7-2
ASILHGAGSSYNEQF - TRBJ2-1 TRBV27
ASSFLDNQETQY - TRBJ2-5 TRBV27
AWSLPSGNTIY - TRBJ1-3 TRBV30
ASRPGLAGGWEQF TRBD2 TRBJ2-1 TRBV27
ASSLDVGRVASGYT - TRBJ1-2 TRBV7-9
AWSVQASNQPQH - TRBJ1-5 TRBV30
ASSPSSTDTQY - TRBJ2-3 TRBV18
ASSIPSDGTDTQY - TRBJ2-3 TRBV19
SVEDGVGEY - TRBJ2-3 TRBV29-1
ASRQGAVGYT TRBD1 TRBJ1-2 TRBV27
ASSPQEGGNTIY - TRBJ1-3 TRBV4-1
ASSRGGMNTEAF TRBD1 TRBJ1-1 TRBV5-6
ASTWSGDAYEQY - TRBJ2-7 TRBV11-3
ASSTPNGGYYEQY - TRBJ2-7 TRBV27
SVGLTNTGELF - TRBJ2-2 TRBV29-1
ASSATGLVGYGYT - TRBJ1-2 TRBV9
ATSRELQGPVNTQY - TRBJ2-3 TRBV15
AWSEGATQY - TRBJ2-3 TRBV30
ASSEEGGAGGRLF TRBD1 TRBJ2-2 TRBV6-1
ASSLGTALNTEAF - TRBJ1-1 TRBV5-5
ASSSTRNYEQY - TRBJ2-7 TRBV13
ASSLGLGPLYEQY TRBD2 TRBJ2-7 TRBV7-2
ASSLARGGTGELF - TRBJ2-2 TRBV27
ASSTRTRANYGYT - TRBJ1-2 TRBV19
ASSIDQPRSSYNSPLH - TRBJ1-6 TRBV19
ASSLVVGELF - TRBJ2-2 TRBV5-4
ASRLQTITDTQY - TRBJ2-3 TRBV19
ASSIGTSGRYEQY TRBD2 TRBJ2-7 TRBV19
ASSIDSGPAYGYT - TRBJ1-2 TRBV19
ASSLTGELF - TRBJ2-2 TRBV28
ASSLYVGDEQF - TRBJ2-1 TRBV7-9